The 27 T cell receptor beta chains below were found in one sample sequenced in a study of tumor-infiltrating lymphocytes in primary liver carcinoma. Total RNA and DNA came together from around 20-30 mg of bulk tissue without cell sorting. cDNA specific to TCR beta was made from 500 to 650 ng of total RNA, with a constant-region primer employed for priming. Slightly modified ARM-PCR served as the procedure for the TCR beta libraries. These libraries came from three rounds of nested multiplex PCR. The study ran its first two PCR rounds for roughly 9 cycles each, using TRBV1-TRBV30 forward primers and a C-beta reverse primer. Via MiXCR, TCRdb re-called the multiplex PCR reads, giving one row per CDR3 protein. The sample gives about 22,000 distinct CDR3 sequences, 65% to 85% of which show up once; less than 40% is in the top ten. Sequenced sample: liver tumor tissue from sampling region 2. Subset of the sample: tumor region T2, inferior pole. The receptor set was obtained from a woman under 40 with primary liver carcinoma and hepatitis B virus infection.

Comments on this clonotype: This is likely a read error, given that the CDR3 carries no conserved phenylalanine or tryptophan at its end. The rearrangement joins TRBV4-1 to TRBJ2-3; no reliable D call. The CDR3 is 15 residues long. Germline loops: CDR1 MGHRA, CDR2 YSYEKL. In DNA form, the CDR3 reads TGCGCCACCAGCCAAGGTCCAGCACAAGGAGATACGCAGTATTCT. Translated, it gives CATSQGPAQGDTQYS.

On this clonotype: Because it lacks the conserved phenylalanine or tryptophan at the end, this CDR3 is likely a read error. The gene calls are TRBV5-5 and TRBJ1-6, with D uncertain. Germline V gene sequence: CDR1 SGHKS, CDR2 YYEKEE (reference sequence). CDR3 length: 14 amino acids. For the CDR3, the DNA is TGTACCAGCAGCTTGGACGTCGGTAATTCACCCCTCCACATT. Amino acids: CTSSLDVGNSPLHI.

Worth noting for this clonotype: Being one base from a much bigger clone, this may be a read error. V gene TRBV11-2 combines with J gene TRBJ2-1; D may be TRBD2 (5 bases). The CDR3 is 15 amino acids. V was shortened by 3 bases and J by 6 bases, with 15 bases between the two germline ends. The V gene's germline CDR1 is SGHAT and CDR2 FQNNGV. The CDR3 reads CASSFVLAPSNEQFF. In DNA, the CDR3 is TGTGCCAGCAGCTTTGTGTTAGCGCCCTCCAATGAGCAGTTCTTC.

The rearrangement links TRBV5-4 to TRBJ1-2; D uncertain. The CDR3 spans 13 residues. Germline lookup yields CDR1 SGHNT and CDR2 YYREEE (reference sequence). CDR3 residues: CGSNPFHDYGYTF. CDR3 DNA: TGTGGCAGTAACCCATTCCACGACTATGGCTACACCTTC. The full variable domain, with the rest looked up from reference TRBV5-4 and TRBJ1-2, is ETGVTQSPTHLIKTRGQQVTLRCSSQSGHNTVSWYQQALGQGPQFIFQYYREEENGRGNFPPRFSGLQFPNYSSELNVNALELDDSALYLCGSNPFHDYGYTFGSGTRLTVV.

About this clonotype itself: This CDR3 fails to terminate in the conserved phenylalanine or tryptophan, so it likely reflects a read error. V usage is TRBV29-1 and J usage is TRBJ2-1; D not certain. Germline V gene data show CDR1 as SQVTM and CDR2 as ANQGSEA. The CDR3 has 12 residues. Here the CDR3 DNA reads TGCATCGCCCTAAAGGACTACAATGAGCAGTTCTGC. This codes for CIALKDYNEQFC.

On this clonotype itself: Since the CDR3 does not end with the conserved phenylalanine or tryptophan, this likely comes from a read error. The V call is TRBV6-5, the J call TRBJ2-2; TRBD1 might be the D (6 bases). Germline V gene lookup returns CDR1 MNHEY and CDR2 SVGAGI. The ends were cut back, 5 bases at V and 9 bases at J, with 19 bases in the middle. This CDR3 has 15 residues. The CDR3 DNA reads TGTGCCAGCAGTCCGCGGACAGTGTTGACCCGGGAGCTGTTTCTT. As protein: CASSPRTVLTRELFL.

The chain is built from TRBV29-1 and TRBJ2-7; possibly TRBD1 or TRBD2 for D (5 bases each). Per the germline V gene, CDR1 is SQVTM and CDR2 is ANQGSEA. The CDR3 extends over 11 amino acids. This CDR3 reads CNVGTGYEQYF. CDR3 DNA: TGCAACGTCGGGACGGGGTATGAACAGTACTTC.

To note about this clonotype: Here the CDR3 omits its conserved ending phenylalanine or tryptophan, so a read error is the likely source. The rearrangement uses TRBV6-5 and TRBJ2-5; unclear D gene. Germline CDR1 reads MNHEY; CDR2 reads SVGAGI. The CDR3 sequence is 14 residues long. CDR3 in DNA: TGTGCCAGCAGTTACCGTAGTACGAAAGAGCCCCAGTACCTC. Protein: CASSYRSTKEPQYL.

Note on this clonotype: Compared with germline, one end of the junction differs, possibly owing to a read error. The chain uses TRBV6-5 and TRBJ1-1, with D hard to call. CDR1 and CDR2 (germline): MNHEY, SVGAGI. The CDR3 contains 13 residues. The CDR3 nucleotides read TGTGCCAGCAGTTGGAACTGCGACGCTGAAGCGTTCTTT. Translating it yields CASSWNCDAEAFF.

Only one count was recorded for this clonotype. Mismatch with germline at one junction end may stem from a read error. The chain carries TRBV4-1 and TRBJ1-2; weak D call: TRBD1 (6 bases). Germline V gene data show CDR1 as MGHRA and CDR2 as YSYEKL. CDR3 length: 14 residues. CDR3: CAGSLTQGIEDCTF. CDR3 DNA: TGCGCCGGCAGCCTAACCCAGGGGATTGAGGACTGCACCTTC.

About this clonotype: Germline is not matched at one junction end, which may reflect a read error. The gene calls are TRBV10-3 and TRBJ2-1; TRBD2 is a possible D gene (5 bases). This CDR3 contains 14 residues. CDR1 is ENHRY, CDR2 SYGVKD, per germline. CDR3 DNA: TGTGCTATCAGTCCTACGGCGACCCGGGATGAGCAGTCCTTC. Amino acids: CAISPTATRDEQSF.

As concerns this clonotype: One end of the junction is discordant with germline, which a read error may explain. This chain connects TRBV12-3 or TRBV12-4 to TRBJ2-5, with no clear D. The CDR3 spans 15 residues. In DNA, the CDR3 is TGTATCAGCAGCACCTACCTCGGAAGCGAAGAGATCCAGTACTTC. It is translated as CISSTYLGSEEIQYF.

The sample holds a few counts of this clonotype. One end of the junction fails to match germline, which may point to a read error. This sequence joins TRBV7-9 and TRBJ2-5, with D perhaps matching TRBD2 (5 bases). This CDR3 has 11 residues. Germline assignment: CDR1 SEHNR and CDR2 FQNEAQ (reference sequence). In nucleotides, the CDR3 is TGTGTCAGCAGATTTAGGGAGACCCAGTATTTC. Residues: CVSRFRETQYF. Using reference TRBV7-9 and TRBJ2-5 for the parts outside the CDR3, the full variable domain is DTGVSQNPRHKITKRGQNVTFRCDPISEHNRLYWYRQTLGQGPEFLTYFQNEAQLEKSRLLSDRFSAERPKGSFSTLEIQRTEQGDSAMYLCVSRFRETQYFGPGTRLLVL.

This sequence joins TRBV14 and TRBJ2-3, with TRBD2 identical over 10 bases. V lost 0 bases to trimming and J lost 6 bases; unmatched junction nucleotides: 6. CDR3 length: 16 residues. Germline-derived CDR1 and CDR2 are SGHDN and FVKESK. The chain's CDR3 is CASSQDMLAGDDTQYF. CDR3 nucleotides: TGTGCCAGCAGCCAAGACATGCTAGCGGGAGATGATACGCAGTATTTT.

Details on this clonotype: The germline gene is not matched at one end of the junction; a read error may be the cause. The DNA of the CDR3 is TGTGCAAGCAAACAACAGGCGTCAACTGAAGCTTTCTTT. The encoded protein is CASKQQASTEAFF. The chain couples TRBV6-5 to TRBJ1-1; a possible D gene is TRBD1 (5 bases). Germline V gene data show CDR1 as MNHEY and CDR2 as SVGAGI. This CDR3 comprises 13 residues.

This clonotype has a count of ten or more. The genes are TRBV7-3 and TRBJ1-1; D ambiguous. The CDR3 covers 13 residues. Trimming stripped 5 bases from V and 4 bases from J, with 11 bases between. Germline V gene lookup returns CDR1 SGHTA and CDR2 FQGTGA. The CDR3 protein is CASSGDGGTEAFF. CDR3 DNA sequence: TGTGCCAGCAGCGGGGATGGTGGCACTGAAGCTTTCTTT.

This clonotype was counted a single time. No conserved phenylalanine or tryptophan is present at the end of the CDR3, so a read error is the likely explanation. It is unclear where the CDR3 begins or ends on the DNA, so no DNA is shown, and the CDR3 is as TCRdb lists it. The rearrangement links TRBV4-2 to TRBJ2-7; the table's TRBD1 call for D was not verified on the DNA. Looked up from germline, CDR1 is LGHNA and CDR2 is YNFKEQ. The CDR3 adds up to 18 amino acids, both ends counted. CDR3 protein: CASSQEHLGQGGPRERYL.

With respect to this clonotype: A junction end diverges from the germline sequence, so it may reflect a read error. The chain links TRBV11-2 to TRBJ1-1; TRBD1 might be the D (5 bases). Germline CDR1 SGHAT, CDR2 FQNNGV. The CDR3 spans 14 residues. CDR3 nucleotides: TGTGCCAGCAGATATAGATGGGGGAGGGCTGAAGCCTTCTTT. It codes for CASRYRWGRAEAFF.

On this clonotype itself: One end of the junction fails to match germline, which may point to a read error. The J gene is TRBJ2-7, the V gene TRBV14; D perhaps matches TRBD2 (5 bases). CDR3 length: 14 residues. The germline V gene has CDR1 SGHDN and CDR2 FVKESK. CDR3 in DNA: TGTGCCAGCAGCAAGCGGACCCTTATCTACGGGCAGTACTTC. Protein: CASSKRTLIYGQYF.

Comment on this clonotype: Mismatch with germline at one junction end may stem from a read error. DNA of the CDR3: TGTGGCAGCAACTTAGGGCAGAGGTTTGAGCAGTTCTTC. This encodes CGSNLGQRFEQFF. The chain couples TRBV11-2 to TRBJ2-1; D gene uncertain. CDR1 is SGHAT and CDR2 is FQNNGV in the germline V gene. This CDR3 has 13 residues.

Note on this clonotype: The junction departs from the called germline gene at one end, perhaps through a read error. This chain joins TRBV9 and TRBJ1-1; D gene uncertain. The CDR3 length is 14 residues. The germline V gene encodes CDR1 SGDLS and CDR2 YYNGEE. CDR3 residues: CAGSVAHSGTEASF. The DNA of the CDR3 is TGTGCCGGCAGCGTAGCCCACTCGGGCACTGAAGCTTCCTTT. The complete variable domain, with remaining parts taken from reference TRBV9 and TRBJ1-1, reads DSGVTQTPKHLITATGQRVTLRCSPRSGDLSVYWYQQSLDQGLQFLIQYYNGEERAKGNILERFSAQQFPDLHSELNLSSLELGDSALYFCAGSVAHSGTEASFGQGTRLTVV.

Note on this clonotype: An end of the junction differs from the germline gene, which may be a read error. V and J are TRBV11-2 and TRBJ2-3; D might be TRBD2 (5 bases). Per germline, CDR1 SGHAT and CDR2 FQNNGV. The CDR3 spans 15 residues. The CDR3 reads CARSSGSERADAQYF. CDR3 nucleotides: TGTGCCAGAAGCTCAGGAAGCGAGAGGGCAGATGCGCAGTATTTT.

The chain links TRBV5-6 to TRBJ2-7; D gene uncertain. Germline values: CDR1 SGHDT, CDR2 YYEEEE. This CDR3 region has 12 residues. The V end was cut by 7 bases, the J end by 6 bases, with 14 bases between. CDR3 sequence: CASRIHASEQYF. The CDR3 nucleotides are TGTGCCAGCCGCATACATGCTAGCGAGCAGTACTTC.

Notes on this clonotype: Compared with germline, one end of the junction differs, possibly owing to a read error. The V gene is TRBV4-3, the J gene TRBJ2-1, with TRBD2 as a possible D gene (6 bases). The CDR3 has 16 residues. CDR1 is LGHNA and CDR2 is YSLEER in the germline V gene. CDR3 DNA: TGCGTCAGCAGCCAAGGTGCGGGAAGCTCCTACAATGAGCGGTTCTTC. Translation gives CVSSQGAGSSYNERFF.

Points on this clonotype: At one end, the junction sequence differs from germline, possibly due to a read error. This chain connects TRBV11-2 to TRBJ2-3, with 10 bases identical to TRBD2. CDR1 is SGHAT, CDR2 FQNNGV, per germline. This CDR3 contains 15 residues. The CDR3 sequence is CASSPGSGRVDTHYF. CDR3 DNA sequence: TGTGCCAGCAGCCCAGGAAGCGGGAGGGTAGATACGCACTATTTT.

About this clonotype: Since no conserved phenylalanine or tryptophan closes the CDR3, a read error is the likely cause. The chain carries TRBV29-1 and TRBJ2-1; TRBD1 agrees at 7 bases. This CDR3 is built from 13 residues. Trimming removed 7 bases from V and 6 bases from J; junction bases left unmatched: 9. Germline CDR1 and CDR2: SQVTM and ANQGSEA. CDR3 DNA: TGCAGCGCCGAAAGACAGGGAAGCAATGAGCAGTTCTTA. Translating gives CSAERQGSNEQFL.

A word on this clonotype: This likely comes from a read error, as the CDR3 has no conserved phenylalanine or tryptophan at its end. The chain links TRBV11-2 to TRBJ1-1; D remains unclear. Per the germline V gene, CDR1 is SGHAT and CDR2 is FQNNGV. Trimming pared 2 bases from V and 8 bases from J, leaving 15 bases between. The CDR3 totals 14 residues. CDR3: CASSLLWAGTEAFL. In nucleotides, the CDR3 is TGTGCCAGCAGCTTATTGTGGGCCGGCACCGAAGCTTTCTTA.